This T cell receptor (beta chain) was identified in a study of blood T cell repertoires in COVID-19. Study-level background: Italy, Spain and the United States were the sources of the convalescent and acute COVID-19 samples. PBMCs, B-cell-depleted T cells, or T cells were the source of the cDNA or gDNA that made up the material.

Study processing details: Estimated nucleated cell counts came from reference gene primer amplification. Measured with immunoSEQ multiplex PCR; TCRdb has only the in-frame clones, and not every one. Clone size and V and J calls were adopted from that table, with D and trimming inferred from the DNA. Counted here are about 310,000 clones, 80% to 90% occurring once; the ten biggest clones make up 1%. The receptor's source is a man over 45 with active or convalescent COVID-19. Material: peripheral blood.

The CDR3 coding sequence is TGTGCCAGCAGCGCCGACAGCGCAGAAGCTTTCTTT. Protein sequence: CASSADSAEAFF. V gene TRBV7-9 combines with J gene TRBJ1-1; TRBD1 might be the D (5 bases). Germline loops: CDR1 SEHNR, CDR2 FQNEAQ (reference sequence). The V end lost 5 bases, the J end lost 8 bases, and 12 bases lay between the germline ends. The CDR3 runs 12 residues. The full variable domain, in which reference TRBV7-9 and TRBJ1-1 provide the parts outside the CDR3, is DTGVSQNPRHKITKRGQNVTFRCDPISEHNRLYWYRQTLGQGPEFLTYFQNEAQLEKSRLLSDRFSAERPKGSFSTLEIQRTEQGDSAMYLCASSADSAEAFFGQGTRLTVV.